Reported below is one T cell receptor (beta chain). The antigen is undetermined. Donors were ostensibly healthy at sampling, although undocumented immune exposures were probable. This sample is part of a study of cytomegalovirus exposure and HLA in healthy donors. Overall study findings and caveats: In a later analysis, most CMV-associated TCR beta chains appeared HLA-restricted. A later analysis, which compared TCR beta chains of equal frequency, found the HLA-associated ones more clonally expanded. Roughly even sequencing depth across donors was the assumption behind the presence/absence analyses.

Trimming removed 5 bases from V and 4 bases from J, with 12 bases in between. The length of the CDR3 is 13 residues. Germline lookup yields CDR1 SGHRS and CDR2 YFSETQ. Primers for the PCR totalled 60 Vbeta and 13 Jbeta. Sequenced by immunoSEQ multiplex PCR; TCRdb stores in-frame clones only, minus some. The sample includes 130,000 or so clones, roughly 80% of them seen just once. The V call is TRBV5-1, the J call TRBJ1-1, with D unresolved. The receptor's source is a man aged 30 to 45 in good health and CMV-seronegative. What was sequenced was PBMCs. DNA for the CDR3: TGCGCCAGCAGTTTTGGATCAGGCACTGAAGCTTTCTTT. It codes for CASSFGSGTEAFF.